This T cell receptor beta chain emerged from a study of T cell responses to AZD1222 COVID-19 vaccine. The CDR3 runs to 15 residues. Germline CDR1 and CDR2: MNHEY and SMNVEV (reference sequence). Trimming cost V 3 bases and J 7 bases, with 13 bases left between them. TCRdb's table, derived via immunoSEQ multiplex PCR, lists solely in-frame clones and lacks some. Of over 100,000 clones in the sample, 75% to 90% were seen once. Study findings and constraints: Spike-specific TCR repertoires showed rising breadth and depth after two AZD1222 doses. At 160-218 and 743-854, vaccine-associated CD4 TCRs were dominant, and they spanned spike. The repertoires were collected only after the peak T cell response.

Comment on this clone: Its antigen is not known.

The clonotype originates from an adult in good health. The sequencing used peripheral blood, collected on day 0 of AZD1222 vaccination. The J gene is TRBJ1-6, the V gene TRBV27; no clear D. The CDR3 DNA reads as TGTGCCAGCAGTTTTAACAGACCCTCAAATTCACCCCTCCACTTT. Protein sequence: CASSFNRPSNSPLHF.